The rows below give T cell receptor beta chains drawn from one sample of a study of T-cell reconstitution after alpha-beta-depleted transplantation in children. In TCRdb, the PCR reads were re-called with MiXCR into one record per CDR3 protein. The repertoire consists of roughly 240,000 distinct CDR3 sequences, with around 8% occurring once and the leading ten covering nearly 6.5%. This specimen was PBMCs, mostly from graft donor cells, taken 180 days after TCRalphabeta/CD19-depleted stem cell transplant. The origin of the receptors is a male patient between 5 and 17 years old who had a stem cell transplant for acute lymphoblastic leukemia, so the T cells may come from the graft donor. CDR3s include the opening cysteine and the closing phenylalanine or tryptophan.

TRBV3-1,TRBJ2-7,CASRETHSYEQYF
TRBV7-2,TRBJ1-6,CASSSPRGGPNNSPLHF
TRBV5-1,TRBJ2-3,CASSSNRDFMDTQYF
TRBV27,TRBJ2-1,CASSYLPGTGAYNEQFF
TRBV7-2,TRBJ2-7,CASSLGSGGPYEQYF
TRBV9,TRBJ2-3,CASSVATGGREADTQYF
TRBV5-1,TRBJ2-7,CASTTLAGNTYEQYF
TRBV6-1,TRBJ2-2,CASSELLTNTGELFF
TRBV9,TRBJ1-1,CASSAQGGTEAFF
TRBV20-1,TRBJ1-1,CSPRGENTEAFF
TRBV7-2,TRBJ2-1,CASSLERGKVQFF
TRBV6-1,TRBJ2-2,CASRQRGNTGELFF
TRBV7-2,TRBJ2-7,CASSLEAGGYFYEQYF
TRBV18,TRBJ1-6,CASSRKSSYNSPLHF
TRBV25-1,TRBJ2-7,CASSATGARVYEQYF
TRBV4-1,TRBJ2-7,CASSQVPGPYYEQYF
TRBV20-1,TRBJ2-2,CSARRSIGSFTGELFF
TRBV9,TRBJ1-1,CASSAGARGGTEAFF
TRBV29-1,TRBJ2-1,CSDGGSSYNEQFF
TRBV24-1,TRBJ2-3,CATSPSGTGATDTQYF
TRBV6-1,TRBJ2-7,CASSDRGGYYEQYF
TRBV6-5,TRBJ1-5,CASSYLGQGGIRNQPQHF
TRBV5-1,TRBJ2-1,CASSPQGDNEQFF
TRBV6-2/TRBV6-3,TRBJ1-5,CASSENRGLGNQPQHF
TRBV7-9,TRBJ1-2,CASSAEIYGYTF
TRBV29-1,TRBJ2-1,CSGAPLSSGRSNEQFF